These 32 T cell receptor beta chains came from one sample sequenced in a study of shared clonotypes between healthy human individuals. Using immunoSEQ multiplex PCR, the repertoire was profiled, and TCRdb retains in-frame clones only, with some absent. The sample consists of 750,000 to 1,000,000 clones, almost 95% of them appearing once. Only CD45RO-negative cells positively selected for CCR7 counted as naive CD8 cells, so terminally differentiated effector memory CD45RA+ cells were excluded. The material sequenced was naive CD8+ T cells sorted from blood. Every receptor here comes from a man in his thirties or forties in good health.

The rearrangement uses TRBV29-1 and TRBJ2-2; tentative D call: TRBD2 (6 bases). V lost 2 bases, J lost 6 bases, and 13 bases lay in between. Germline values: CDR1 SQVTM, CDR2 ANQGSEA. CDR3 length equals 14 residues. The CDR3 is CSVERLGGSGELFF. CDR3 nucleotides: TGCAGCGTTGAAAGGTTAGGAGGGTCCGGGGAGCTGTTTTTT.

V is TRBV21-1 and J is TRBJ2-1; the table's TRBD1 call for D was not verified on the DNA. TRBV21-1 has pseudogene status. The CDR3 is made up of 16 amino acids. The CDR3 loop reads CASSLRGEYRDNEQFF. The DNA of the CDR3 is TGTGCCAGCAGCCTCCGAGGGGAGTACAGGGACAATGAGCAGTTCTTC.

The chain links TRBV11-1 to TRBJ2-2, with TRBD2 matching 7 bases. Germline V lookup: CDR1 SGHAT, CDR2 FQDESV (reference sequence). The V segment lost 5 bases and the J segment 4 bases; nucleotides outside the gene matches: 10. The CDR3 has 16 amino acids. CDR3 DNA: TGTGCCAGCAGCCCAAGGGGTAGGGAGGGCACCGGGGAGCTGTTTTTT. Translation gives CASSPRGREGTGELFF. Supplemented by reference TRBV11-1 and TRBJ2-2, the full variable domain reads EAEVAQSPRYKITEKSQAVAFWCDPISGHATLYWYRQILGQGPELLVQFQDESVVDDSQLPKDRFSAERLKGVDSTLKIQPAELGDSAMYLCASSPRGREGTGELFFGEGSRLTVL.

CDR3 nucleotide sequence: TGTGCCAGCGGCGCGGGCTCGAACACCGGGGAGCTGTTTTTT. Its protein product is CASGAGSNTGELFF. This sequence joins TRBV9 and TRBJ2-2, with TRBD2 as a possible D gene (5 bases). V dropped 7 bases and J dropped 0 bases, with 10 bases sitting between them. Looked up from germline, CDR1 is SGDLS and CDR2 is YYNGEE. The CDR3 length is 14 residues.

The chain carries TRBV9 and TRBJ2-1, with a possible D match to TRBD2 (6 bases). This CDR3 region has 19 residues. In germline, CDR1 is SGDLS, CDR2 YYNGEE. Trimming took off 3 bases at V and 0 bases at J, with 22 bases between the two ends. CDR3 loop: CASSGASEHGSGSYNEQFF. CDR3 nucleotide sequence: TGTGCCAGCAGCGGGGCTAGCGAGCACGGGAGTGGCTCCTACAATGAGCAGTTCTTC.

CDR3 bases: TGTGCCAGCAGTTGGACAGGTACCACAGATACGCAGTATTTT. As protein: CASSWTGTTDTQYF. V usage is TRBV27 and J usage is TRBJ2-3, with 7 bases that match TRBD1. V was pared by 4 bases and J by 2 bases, with 3 bases of the junction left unmatched. The CDR3 loop spans 14 amino acids. Germline V gene sequence: CDR1 MNHEY, CDR2 SMNVEV (reference sequence).

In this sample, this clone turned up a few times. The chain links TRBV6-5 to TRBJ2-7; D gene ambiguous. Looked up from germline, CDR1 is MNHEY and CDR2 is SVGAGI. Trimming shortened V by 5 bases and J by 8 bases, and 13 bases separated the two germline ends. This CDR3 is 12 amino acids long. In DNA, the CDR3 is TGTGCCAGCAGTAAATGGGCCGAGCAGCAGTACTTC. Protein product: CASSKWAEQQYF.

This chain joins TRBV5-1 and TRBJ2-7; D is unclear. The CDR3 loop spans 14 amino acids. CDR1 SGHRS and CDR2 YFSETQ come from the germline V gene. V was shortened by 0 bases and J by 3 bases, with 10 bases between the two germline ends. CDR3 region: CASSLESINYEQYF. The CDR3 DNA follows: TGCGCCAGCAGCTTGGAGTCGATAAACTACGAGCAGTACTTC.

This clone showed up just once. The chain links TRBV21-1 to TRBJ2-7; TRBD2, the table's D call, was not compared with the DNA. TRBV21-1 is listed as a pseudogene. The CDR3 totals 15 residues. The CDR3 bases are TGTGCCAGCAAAGACCCTAGCGGGAGGGCCCACGAGCAGTACTTC. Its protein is CASKDPSGRAHEQYF.

The CDR3 is CATEAGAPARREQYF. CDR3 nucleotides: TGTGCCACAGAAGCAGGGGCTCCAGCTCGACGCGAGCAGTACTTC. The V gene is TRBV28, the J gene TRBJ2-7, with D tentatively TRBD1 (6 bases). The V gene's germline CDR1 is MDHEN and CDR2 SYDVKM. V was trimmed by 10 bases and J by 6 bases, leaving 25 bases between them. The CDR3 contains 15 residues.

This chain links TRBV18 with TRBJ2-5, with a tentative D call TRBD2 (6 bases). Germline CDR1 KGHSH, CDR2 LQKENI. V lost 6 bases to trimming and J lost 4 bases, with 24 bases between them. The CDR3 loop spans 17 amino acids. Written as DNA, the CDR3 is TGTGCCAGCTCCCCCCAGGGATGGACGGGAGAGTCAGAGACCCAGTACTTC. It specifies CASSPQGWTGESETQYF. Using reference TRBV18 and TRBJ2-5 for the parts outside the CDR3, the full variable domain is NAGVMQNPRHLVRRRGQEARLRCSPMKGHSHVYWYRQLPEEGLKFMVYLQKENIIDESGMPKERFSAEFPKEGPSILRIQQVVRGDSAAYFCASSPQGWTGESETQYFGPGTRLLVL.

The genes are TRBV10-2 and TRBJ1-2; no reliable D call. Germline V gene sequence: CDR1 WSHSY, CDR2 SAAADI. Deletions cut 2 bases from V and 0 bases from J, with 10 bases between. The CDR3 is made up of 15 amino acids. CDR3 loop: CASSEPREANYGYTF. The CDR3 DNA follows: TGCGCCAGCAGTGAGCCCCGGGAGGCTAACTATGGCTACACCTTC.

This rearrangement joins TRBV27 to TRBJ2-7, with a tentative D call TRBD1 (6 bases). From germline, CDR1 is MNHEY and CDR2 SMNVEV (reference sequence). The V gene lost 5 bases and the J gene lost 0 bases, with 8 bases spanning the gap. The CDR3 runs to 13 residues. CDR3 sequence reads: CASSQGYSYEQYF. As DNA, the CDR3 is TGTGCCAGCAGTCAGGGGTACTCCTACGAGCAGTACTTC.

As DNA, the CDR3 is TGTGCCAGCAGCCCGCTGAGCGGCAATGAGCAGTTCTTC. It yields the protein CASSPLSGNEQFF. V is TRBV27 and J is TRBJ2-1, with D tentatively TRBD2 (5 bases). Germline loops: CDR1 MNHEY, CDR2 SMNVEV (reference sequence). CDR3 length: 13 residues. Between the trimmed V and J ends, which lost 6 bases and 6 bases, there was a span of 12 bases.

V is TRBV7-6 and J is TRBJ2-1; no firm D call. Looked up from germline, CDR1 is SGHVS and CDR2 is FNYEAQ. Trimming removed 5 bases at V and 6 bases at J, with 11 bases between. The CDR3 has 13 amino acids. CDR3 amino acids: CASSPALGNEQFF. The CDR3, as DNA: TGTGCCAGCAGCCCCGCCCTGGGCAATGAGCAGTTCTTC.

CDR3: CASSRGLLGNQPQHF. As DNA, the CDR3 is TGTGCCAGCAGCCGGGGCCTCTTGGGTAATCAGCCCCAGCATTTT. The rearrangement links TRBV11-2 to TRBJ1-5; tentatively, D is TRBD1 (5 bases). CDR3 length: 15 residues. V lost 5 bases to trimming and J lost 4 bases, with 15 bases between them. From germline, CDR1 is SGHAT and CDR2 FQNNGV.

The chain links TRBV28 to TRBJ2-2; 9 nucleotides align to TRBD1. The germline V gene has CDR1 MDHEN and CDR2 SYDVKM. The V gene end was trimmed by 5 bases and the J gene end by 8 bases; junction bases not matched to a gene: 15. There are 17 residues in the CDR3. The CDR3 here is CASSPRPGTGSAGELFF. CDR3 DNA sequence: TGTGCCAGCAGTCCCCGGCCCGGGACAGGGTCTGCTGGGGAGCTGTTTTTT. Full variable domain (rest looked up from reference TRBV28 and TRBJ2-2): DVKVTQSSRYLVKRTGEKVFLECVQDMDHENMFWYRQDPGLGLRLIYFSYDVKMKEKGDIPEGYSVSREKKERFSLILESASTNQTSMYLCASSPRPGTGSAGELFFGEGSRLTVL.

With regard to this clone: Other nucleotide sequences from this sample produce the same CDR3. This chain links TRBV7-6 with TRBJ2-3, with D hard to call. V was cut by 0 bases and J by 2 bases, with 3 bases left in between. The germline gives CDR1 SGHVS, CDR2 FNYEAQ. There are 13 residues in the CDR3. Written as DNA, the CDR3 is TGTGCCAGCAGCTTAGCGCCCACAGATACGCAGTATTTT. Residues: CASSLAPTDTQYF.

Here the CDR3 DNA reads TGCGCCAGCAGCTTGGCCGAGTCAGGGGGCGGTGGAAACACCATATATTTT. This codes for CASSLAESGGGGNTIYF. The chain carries TRBV5-1 and TRBJ1-3; TRBD1 matches at 8 bases. The V gene's germline CDR1 is SGHRS and CDR2 YFSETQ. The trim removed 0 bases at V and 3 bases at J, leaving 8 bases unmatched. This CDR3 spans 17 amino acids.

As DNA, the CDR3 is TGCGCCAGCAGCCAAGGGACAGGGTCTGACAATGAGCAGTTCTTC. This codes for CASSQGTGSDNEQFF. This chain uses TRBV4-3 with TRBJ2-1, with 8 bases lining up with TRBD1. The germline gives CDR1 LGHNA, CDR2 YSLEER. J lost 5 bases, V lost 1 base, and 4 bases had no gene match. The CDR3 covers 15 residues.

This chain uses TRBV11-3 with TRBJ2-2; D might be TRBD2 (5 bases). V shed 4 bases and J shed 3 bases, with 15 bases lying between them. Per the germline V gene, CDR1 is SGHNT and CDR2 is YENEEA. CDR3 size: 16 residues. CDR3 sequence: CASSSSRGLDTGELFF. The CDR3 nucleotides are TGTGCCAGCAGCTCCTCCAGAGGGCTGGACACCGGGGAGCTGTTTTTT.

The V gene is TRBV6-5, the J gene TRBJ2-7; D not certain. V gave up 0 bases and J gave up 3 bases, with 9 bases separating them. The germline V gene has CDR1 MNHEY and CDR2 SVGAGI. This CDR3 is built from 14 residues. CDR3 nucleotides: TGTGCCAGCAGTTACTCCGCTAATTACTACGAGCAGTACTTC. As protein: CASSYSANYYEQYF.

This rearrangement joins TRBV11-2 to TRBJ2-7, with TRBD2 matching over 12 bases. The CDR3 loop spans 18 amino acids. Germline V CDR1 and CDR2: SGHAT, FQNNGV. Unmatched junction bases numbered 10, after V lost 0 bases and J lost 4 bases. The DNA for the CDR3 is TGTGCCAGCAGCTTAGATCTGCTAGCGGGAGGGCCGGGGTACGAGCAGTACTTC. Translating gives CASSLDLLAGGPGYEQYF.

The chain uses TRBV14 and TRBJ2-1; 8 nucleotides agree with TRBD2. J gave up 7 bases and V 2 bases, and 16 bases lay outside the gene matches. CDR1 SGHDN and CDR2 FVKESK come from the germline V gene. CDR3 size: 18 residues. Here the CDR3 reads CASSQPPRVGTRENEQFF. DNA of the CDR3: TGTGCCAGCAGCCAACCTCCTCGAGTCGGGACTAGAGAGAATGAGCAGTTCTTC.

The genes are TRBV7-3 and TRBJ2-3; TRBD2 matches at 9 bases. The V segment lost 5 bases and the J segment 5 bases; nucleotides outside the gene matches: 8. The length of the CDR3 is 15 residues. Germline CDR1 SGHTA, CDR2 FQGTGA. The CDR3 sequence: CASSLALAGRDTQYF. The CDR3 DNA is TGTGCCAGCAGCCTAGCCCTAGCGGGGAGAGATACGCAGTATTTT.

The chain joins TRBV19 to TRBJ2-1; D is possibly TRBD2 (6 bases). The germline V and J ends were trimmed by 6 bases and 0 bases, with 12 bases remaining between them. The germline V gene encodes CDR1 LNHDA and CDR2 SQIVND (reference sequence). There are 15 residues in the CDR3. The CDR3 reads CASSLAPVSYNEQFF. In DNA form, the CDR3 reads TGTGCCAGTAGCCTAGCGCCCGTCTCCTACAATGAGCAGTTCTTC.

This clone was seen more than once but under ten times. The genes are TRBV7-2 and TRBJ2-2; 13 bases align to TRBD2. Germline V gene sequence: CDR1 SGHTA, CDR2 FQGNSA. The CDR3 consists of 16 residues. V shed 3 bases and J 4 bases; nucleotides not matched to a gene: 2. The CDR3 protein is CASSLGLAGLTGELFF. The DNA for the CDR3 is TGTGCCAGCAGCTTGGGACTAGCGGGACTCACCGGGGAGCTGTTTTTT.

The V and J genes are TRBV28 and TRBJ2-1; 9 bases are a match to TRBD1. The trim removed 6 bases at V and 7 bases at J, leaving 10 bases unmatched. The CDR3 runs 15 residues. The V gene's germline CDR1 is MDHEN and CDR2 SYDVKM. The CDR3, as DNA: TGTGCCAGCAGCGCACAGGGGGCGATCGGGAATGAGCAGTTCTTC. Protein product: CASSAQGAIGNEQFF.

CDR3 coding DNA: TGTGCCAGCAGTGACTATCGGGACAGGGTTCTCATGAACACTGAAGCTTTCTTT. Residues: CASSDYRDRVLMNTEAFF. The chain recombines TRBV2 with TRBJ1-1, with 9 nucleotides matching TRBD1. Germline values: CDR1 SNHLY, CDR2 FYNNEI. V lost 3 bases to trimming and J lost 0 bases; unmatched junction nucleotides: 11. The CDR3 is made up of 18 amino acids.

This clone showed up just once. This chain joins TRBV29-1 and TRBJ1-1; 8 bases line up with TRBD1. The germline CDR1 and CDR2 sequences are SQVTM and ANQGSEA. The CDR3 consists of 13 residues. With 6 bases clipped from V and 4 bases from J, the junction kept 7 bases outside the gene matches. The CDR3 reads CSVWQGAGTEAFF. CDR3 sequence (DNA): TGCAGCGTCTGGCAGGGGGCGGGCACTGAAGCTTTCTTT.

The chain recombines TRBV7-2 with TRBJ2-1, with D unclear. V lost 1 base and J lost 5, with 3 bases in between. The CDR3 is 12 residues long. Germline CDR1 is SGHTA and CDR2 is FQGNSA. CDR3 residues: CASSLGDNEQFF. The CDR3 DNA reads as TGTGCCAGCAGCTTAGGGGACAATGAGCAGTTCTTC.

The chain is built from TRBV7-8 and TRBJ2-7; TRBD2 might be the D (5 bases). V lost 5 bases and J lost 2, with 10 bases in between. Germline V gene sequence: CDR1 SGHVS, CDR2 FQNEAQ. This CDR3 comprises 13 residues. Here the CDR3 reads CASSDSETYEQYF. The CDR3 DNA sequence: TGTGCCAGCAGCGATAGCGAAACCTACGAGCAGTACTTC.